The rows below give T cell receptor beta chains drawn from one sample of a study of cytomegalovirus exposure and HLA in healthy donors. Data came from immunoSEQ multiplex PCR; TCRdb stores just in-frame clones and leaves some out. Counted here are some 310,000 clones, 88% occurring once; the ten biggest clones make up roughly 0.96%. The specimen was PBMCs. Receptors originate from a young man in good health and CMV-seronegative. CDR3s include the opening cysteine and the closing phenylalanine or tryptophan. A D gene is named only where the DNA matches it firmly. Clone size is shown for a subset of rows, as once, few, many or a class of expanded clone.

NA | TRBJ1-4 | TRBV19 | TRBD1 | CASSIRGQINEKLFF | TGTGCCAGTAGTATCCGGGGACAGATTAATGAAAAACTGTTTTTT
NA | TRBJ1-4 | TRBV19 | TRBD1 | CASSADRGLNEKLFF | TGTGCCAGTAGTGCAGACAGGGGCCTTAATGAAAAACTGTTTTTT
NA | TRBJ2-1 | TRBV6-5 | TRBD2 | CASSYDSGAGNEQFF | TGTGCCAGCAGTTACGATAGCGGGGCAGGGAATGAGCAGTTCTTC
NA | TRBJ2-5 | TRBV2 | NA | CASSGHITSLEQETQYF | TGTGCCAGCAGTGGACATATAACTAGCTTAGAACAAGAGACCCAGTACTTC
NA | TRBJ2-7 | TRBV10-3 | NA | CAISESGGGPSLTSSEQYF | TGTGCCATCAGTGAGTCGGGGGGTGGGCCCTCACTTACCTCTTCCGAGCAGTACTTC
NA | TRBJ2-3 | TRBV5-1 | NA | CASSGRTVSTDTQYF | TGCGCCAGCAGCGGCCGGACAGTGAGCACAGATACGCAGTATTTT
few | TRBJ2-7 | TRBV6-6 | NA | CASSVRGYEQYF | TGTGCCAGCAGTGTCAGGGGCTACGAGCAGTACTTC
NA | TRBJ2-7 | TRBV18 | NA | CASSPPLSSYEQYF | TGTGCCAGCTCACCACCGCTTAGCTCCTACGAGCAGTACTTC
NA | TRBJ1-1 | TRBV30 | NA | CAWRDSLNTEAFF | TGTGCCTGGAGGGACAGCTTGAACACTGAAGCTTTCTTT
NA | TRBJ1-4 | TRBV7-9 | NA | CASSFSDNEKLFF | TGTGCCAGCAGCTTTAGTGATAATGAAAAACTGTTTTTT
NA | TRBJ2-1 | TRBV29-1 | TRBD1 | CSVDAGGLYNEQFF | TGCAGCGTTGACGCAGGGGGCTTGTACAATGAGCAGTTCTTC
NA | TRBJ2-1 | TRBV4-3 | TRBD2 | CASSPRIGLANNEQFF | TGCGCCAGCAGTCCGAGAATCGGACTAGCCAACAATGAGCAGTTCTTC
NA | TRBJ2-2 | TRBV12-5 | NA | CASGLTLLLTAPTNTGELFF | TGTGCTAGTGGACTTACCCTCCTATTGACAGCGCCAACGAACACCGGGGAGCTGTTTTTT
NA | TRBJ2-7 | TRBV5-1 | NA | CASSGSSYEQYF | TGCGCCAGCAGCGGGAGTTCCTACGAGCAGTACTTC
NA | TRBJ1-2 | TRBV2 | TRBD1 | CASRRQGALGYGYTF | TGTGCCAGCAGAAGACAGGGGGCGCTGGGCTATGGCTACACCTTC
NA | TRBJ2-2 | TRBV5-1 | NA | CASSLVAGSGELFF | TGCGCCAGCAGCTTGGTTGCAGGGTCCGGGGAGCTGTTTTTT